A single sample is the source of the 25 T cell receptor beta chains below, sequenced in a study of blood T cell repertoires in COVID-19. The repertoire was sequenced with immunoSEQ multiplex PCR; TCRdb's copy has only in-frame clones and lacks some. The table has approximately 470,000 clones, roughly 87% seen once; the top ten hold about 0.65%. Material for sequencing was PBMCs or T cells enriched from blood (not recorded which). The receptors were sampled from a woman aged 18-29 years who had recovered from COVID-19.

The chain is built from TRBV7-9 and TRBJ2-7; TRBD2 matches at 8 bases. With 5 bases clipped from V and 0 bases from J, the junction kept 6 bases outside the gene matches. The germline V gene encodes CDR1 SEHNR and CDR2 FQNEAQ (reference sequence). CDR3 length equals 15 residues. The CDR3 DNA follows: TGTGCCAGCAGCCAAGCGGGGGCCCGCTCCTACGAGCAGTACTTC. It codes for CASSQAGARSYEQYF.

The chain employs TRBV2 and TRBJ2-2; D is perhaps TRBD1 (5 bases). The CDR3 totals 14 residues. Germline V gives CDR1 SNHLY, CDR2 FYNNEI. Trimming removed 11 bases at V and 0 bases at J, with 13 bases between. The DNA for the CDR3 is TGTGCCTCCCGAGCGACAGCGAACACCGGGGAGCTGTTTTTT. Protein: CASRATANTGELFF.

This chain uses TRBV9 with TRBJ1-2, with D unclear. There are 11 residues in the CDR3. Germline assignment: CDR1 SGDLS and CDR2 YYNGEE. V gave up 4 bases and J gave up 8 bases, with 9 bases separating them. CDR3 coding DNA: TGTGCCAGCAGCCGTGCGGAGGGCTACACCTTC. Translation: CASSRAEGYTF.

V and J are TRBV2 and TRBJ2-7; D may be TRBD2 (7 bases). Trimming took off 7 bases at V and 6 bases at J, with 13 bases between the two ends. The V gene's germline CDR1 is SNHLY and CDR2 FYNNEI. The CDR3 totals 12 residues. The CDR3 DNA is TGTGCCAGCAAGGGGGAGGGGAGCGAGCAGTACTTC. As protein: CASKGEGSEQYF.

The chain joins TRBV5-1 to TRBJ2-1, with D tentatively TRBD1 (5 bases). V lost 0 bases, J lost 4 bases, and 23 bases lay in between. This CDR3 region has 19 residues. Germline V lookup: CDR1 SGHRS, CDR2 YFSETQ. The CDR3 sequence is CASSLEGLGPPVRYNEQFF. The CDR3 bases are TGCGCCAGCAGCTTGGAGGGTCTGGGGCCTCCCGTCCGATACAATGAGCAGTTCTTC.

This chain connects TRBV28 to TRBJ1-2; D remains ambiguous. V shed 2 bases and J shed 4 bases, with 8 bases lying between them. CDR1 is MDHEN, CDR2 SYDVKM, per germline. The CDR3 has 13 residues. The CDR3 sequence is CASSLGAIYGYTF. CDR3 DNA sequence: TGTGCCAGCAGTTTAGGTGCGATCTATGGCTACACCTTC.

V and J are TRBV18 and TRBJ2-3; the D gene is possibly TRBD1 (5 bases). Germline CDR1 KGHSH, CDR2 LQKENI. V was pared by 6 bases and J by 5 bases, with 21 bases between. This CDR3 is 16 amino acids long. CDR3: CASSSYQGPPGDTQYF. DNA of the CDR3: TGTGCCAGCTCTAGTTACCAGGGTCCCCCGGGAGATACGCAGTATTTT.

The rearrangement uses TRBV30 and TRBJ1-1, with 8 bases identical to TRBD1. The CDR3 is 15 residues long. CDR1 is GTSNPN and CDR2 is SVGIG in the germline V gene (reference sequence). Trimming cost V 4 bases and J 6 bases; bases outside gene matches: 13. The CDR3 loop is CAWKKDRVVYAEAFF. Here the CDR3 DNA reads TGTGCCTGGAAGAAGGACAGGGTGGTGTACGCTGAAGCTTTCTTT. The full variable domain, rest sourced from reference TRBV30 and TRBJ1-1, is SQTIHQWPATLVQPVGSPLSLECTVEGTSNPNLYWYRQAAGRGLQLLFYSVGIGQISSEVPQNLSASRPQDRQFILSSKKLLLSDSGFYLCAWKKDRVVYAEAFFGQGTRLTVV.

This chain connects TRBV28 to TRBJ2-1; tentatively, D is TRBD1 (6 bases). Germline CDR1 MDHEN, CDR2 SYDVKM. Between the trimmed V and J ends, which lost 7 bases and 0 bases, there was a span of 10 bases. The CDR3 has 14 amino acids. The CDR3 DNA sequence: TGTGCCAGCACAACAGGGATCTCCTACAATGAGCAGTTCTTC. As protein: CASTTGISYNEQFF.

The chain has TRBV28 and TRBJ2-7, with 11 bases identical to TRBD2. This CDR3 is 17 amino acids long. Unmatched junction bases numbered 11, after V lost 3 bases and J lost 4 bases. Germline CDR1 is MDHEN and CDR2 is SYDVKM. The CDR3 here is CASSFQNKGTSGYEQYF. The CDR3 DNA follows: TGTGCCAGCAGTTTCCAAAACAAGGGGACTAGCGGATACGAGCAGTACTTC.

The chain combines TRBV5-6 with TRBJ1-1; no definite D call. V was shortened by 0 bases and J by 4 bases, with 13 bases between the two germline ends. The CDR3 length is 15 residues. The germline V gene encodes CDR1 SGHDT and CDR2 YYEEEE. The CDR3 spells CASSLDWRDGTEAFF. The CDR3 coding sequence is TGTGCCAGCAGCTTGGACTGGCGGGATGGCACTGAAGCTTTCTTT. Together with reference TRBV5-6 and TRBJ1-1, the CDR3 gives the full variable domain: DAGVTQSPTHLIKTRGQQVTLRCSPKSGHDTVSWYQQALGQGPQFIFQYYEEEERQRGNFPDRFSGHQFPNYSSELNVNALLLGDSALYLCASSLDWRDGTEAFFGQGTRLTVV.

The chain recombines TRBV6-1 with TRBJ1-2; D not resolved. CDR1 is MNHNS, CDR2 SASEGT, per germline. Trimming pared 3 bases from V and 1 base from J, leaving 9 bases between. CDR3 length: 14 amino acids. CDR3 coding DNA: TGTGCCAGCAGTGATACAGCTCTTAACTATGGCTACACCTTC. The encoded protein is CASSDTALNYGYTF.

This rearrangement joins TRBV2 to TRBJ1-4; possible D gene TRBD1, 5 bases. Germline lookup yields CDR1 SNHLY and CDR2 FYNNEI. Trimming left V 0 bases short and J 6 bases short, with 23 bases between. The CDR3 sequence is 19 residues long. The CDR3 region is CASSEALHLVGTGYEKLFF. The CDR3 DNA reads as TGTGCCAGCAGTGAAGCGCTTCATTTAGTAGGGACTGGCTATGAAAAACTGTTTTTT.

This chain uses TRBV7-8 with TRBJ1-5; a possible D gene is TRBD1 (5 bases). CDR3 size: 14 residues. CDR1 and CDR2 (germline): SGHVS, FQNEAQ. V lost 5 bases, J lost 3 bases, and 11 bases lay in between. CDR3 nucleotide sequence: TGTGCCAGCAGCCTACCCAGGGTCAATCAGCCCCAGCATTTT. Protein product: CASSLPRVNQPQHF.

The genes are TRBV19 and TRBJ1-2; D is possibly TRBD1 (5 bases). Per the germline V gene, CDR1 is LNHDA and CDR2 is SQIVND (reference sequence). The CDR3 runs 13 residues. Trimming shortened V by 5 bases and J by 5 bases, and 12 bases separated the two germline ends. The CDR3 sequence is CASSGGLIYGYTF. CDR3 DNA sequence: TGTGCCAGTAGTGGGGGACTCATTTATGGCTACACCTTC.

The CDR3: CASSLGQPQETQYF. For the CDR3, the DNA is TGCGCCAGCAGCTTGGGACAGCCTCAAGAGACCCAGTACTTC. The chain employs TRBV5-1 and TRBJ2-5; tentatively, D is TRBD1 (5 bases). This CDR3 comprises 14 residues. Germline loops: CDR1 SGHRS, CDR2 YFSETQ. The V gene lost 0 bases and the J gene lost 2 bases, with 8 bases spanning the gap.

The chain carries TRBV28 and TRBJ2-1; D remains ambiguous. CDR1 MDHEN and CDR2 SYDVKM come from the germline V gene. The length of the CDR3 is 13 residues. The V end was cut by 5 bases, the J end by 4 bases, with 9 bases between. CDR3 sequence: CASSPVIYNEQFF. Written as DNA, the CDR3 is TGTGCCAGCAGTCCAGTTATTTACAATGAGCAGTTCTTC. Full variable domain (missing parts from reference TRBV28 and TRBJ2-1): DVKVTQSSRYLVKRTGEKVFLECVQDMDHENMFWYRQDPGLGLRLIYFSYDVKMKEKGDIPEGYSVSREKKERFSLILESASTNQTSMYLCASSPVIYNEQFFGPGTRLTVL.

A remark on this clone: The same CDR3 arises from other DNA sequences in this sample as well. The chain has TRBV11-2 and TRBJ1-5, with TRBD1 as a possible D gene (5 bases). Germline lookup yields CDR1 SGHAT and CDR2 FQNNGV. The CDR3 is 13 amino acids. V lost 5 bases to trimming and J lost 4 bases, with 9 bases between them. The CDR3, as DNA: TGTGCCAGCAGCCCCGGGGGAAATCAGCCCCAGCATTTT. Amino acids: CASSPGGNQPQHF. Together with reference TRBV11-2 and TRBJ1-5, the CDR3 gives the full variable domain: EAGVAQSPRYKIIEKRQSVAFWCNPISGHATLYWYQQILGQGPKLLIQFQNNGVVDDSQLPKDRFSAERLKGVDSTLKIQPAKLEDSAVYLCASSPGGNQPQHFGDGTRLSIL.

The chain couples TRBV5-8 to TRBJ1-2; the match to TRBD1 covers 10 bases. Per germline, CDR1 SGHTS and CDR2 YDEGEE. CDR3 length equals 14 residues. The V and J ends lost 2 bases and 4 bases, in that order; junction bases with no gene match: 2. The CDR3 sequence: CASSLGQGGYGYTF. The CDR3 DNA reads TGTGCCAGCAGCTTAGGACAGGGGGGCTATGGCTACACCTTC. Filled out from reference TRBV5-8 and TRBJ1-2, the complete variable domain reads EAGVTQSPTHLIKTRGQQATLRCSPISGHTSVYWYQQALGLGLQFLLWYDEGEERNRGNFPPRFSGRQFPNYSSELNVNALELEDSALYLCASSLGQGGYGYTFGSGTRLTVV.

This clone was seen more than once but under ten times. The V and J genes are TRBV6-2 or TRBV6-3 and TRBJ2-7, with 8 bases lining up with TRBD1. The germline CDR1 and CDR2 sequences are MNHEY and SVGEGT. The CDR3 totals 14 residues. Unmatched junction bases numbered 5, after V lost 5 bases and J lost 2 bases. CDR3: CASSRGQVTYEQYF. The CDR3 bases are TGTGCCAGCAGTCGGGGACAGGTGACCTACGAGCAGTACTTC.

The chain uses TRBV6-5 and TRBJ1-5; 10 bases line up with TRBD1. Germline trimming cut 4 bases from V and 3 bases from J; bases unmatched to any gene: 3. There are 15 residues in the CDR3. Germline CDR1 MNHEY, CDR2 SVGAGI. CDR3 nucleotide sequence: TGTGCCAGCAGTTTGGACAGGGGGAACAATCAGCCCCAGCATTTT. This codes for CASSLDRGNNQPQHF.

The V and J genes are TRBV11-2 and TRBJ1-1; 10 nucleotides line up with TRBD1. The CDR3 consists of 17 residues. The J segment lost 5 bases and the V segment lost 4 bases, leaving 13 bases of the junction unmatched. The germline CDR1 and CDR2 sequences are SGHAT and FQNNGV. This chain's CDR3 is CASSSVPGQGLRTEAFF. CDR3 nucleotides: TGTGCCAGCAGCTCCGTCCCGGGACAGGGGTTGAGGACTGAAGCTTTCTTT.

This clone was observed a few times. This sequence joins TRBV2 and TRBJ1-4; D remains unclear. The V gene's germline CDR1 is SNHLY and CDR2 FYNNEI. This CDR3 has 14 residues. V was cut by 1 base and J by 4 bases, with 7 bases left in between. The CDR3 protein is CASSEGIVNEKLFF. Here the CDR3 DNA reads TGTGCCAGCAGTGAAGGTATCGTTAATGAAAAACTGTTTTTT.

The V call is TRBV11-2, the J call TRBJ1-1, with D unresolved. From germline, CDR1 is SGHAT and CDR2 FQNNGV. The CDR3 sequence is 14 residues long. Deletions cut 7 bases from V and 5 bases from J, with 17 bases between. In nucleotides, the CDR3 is TGTGCCAGCACCACCCAGCGTAGTCAGACTGAAGCTTTCTTT. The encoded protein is CASTTQRSQTEAFF.

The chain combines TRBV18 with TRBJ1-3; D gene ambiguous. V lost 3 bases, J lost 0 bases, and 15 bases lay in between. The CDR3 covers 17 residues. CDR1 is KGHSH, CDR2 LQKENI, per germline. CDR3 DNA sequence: TGTGCCAGCTCACCCAACTACCCTGACGGCTCTGGAAACACCATATATTTT. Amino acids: CASSPNYPDGSGNTIYF.